A single sample gave rise to the 16 T cell receptor beta chains below, sequenced in a study of metastatic and nonmetastatic thyroid tumors. Every patient underwent thyroid surgery untreated. TCRdb reprocessed the PCR reads via MiXCR. This table has 25,000 to 30,000 clones, around 3.9% appearing once. Sequences were obtained from blood. The receptors here all came from a male donor with papillary thyroid cancer or a benign thyroid nodule (not recorded which). Some clones in this sample may be carry-over from other donors' samples.

The table lists this clone with many counts. The V and J genes are TRBV20-1 and TRBJ1-5; 7 nucleotides line up with TRBD1. The CDR3 has 17 residues. CDR1 and CDR2 (germline): DFQATT, SNEGSKA (reference sequence). V was clipped by 3 bases and J by 5 bases; unmatched bases: 16. The CDR3 nucleotides read TGCAGTGCTAGGAGGGAGACAGGGAGGGAGGGGTATCAGCCCCAGCATTTT. This sequence encodes CSARRETGREGYQPQHF.

The chain couples TRBV5-1 to TRBJ2-3, with 10 bases identical to TRBD2. With 5 bases clipped from V and 3 bases from J, the junction kept 6 bases outside the gene matches. In germline, CDR1 is SGHRS, CDR2 YFSETQ. The CDR3 has 15 residues. CDR3 sequence: CASSCGTSVTDTQYF. As DNA, the CDR3 is TGCGCCAGCAGTTGCGGGACTAGCGTAACAGATACGCAGTATTTT.

This clone occurred many times. The V and J genes are TRBV27 and TRBJ1-1; D is perhaps TRBD1 (6 bases). Between the trimmed V and J ends, which lost 5 bases and 6 bases, there was a span of 19 bases. CDR1 is MNHEY and CDR2 is SMNVEV in the germline V gene (reference sequence). The CDR3 extends over 15 amino acids. Here the CDR3 DNA reads TGTGCCAGCAGTCCCCCCAAGCAACACAGGGCTGAAGCTTTCTTT. Amino acids: CASSPPKQHRAEAFF.

This clone was counted only a few times. The V gene is TRBV6-2 or TRBV6-3, the J gene TRBJ1-4; D is possibly TRBD1 (6 bases). The CDR3 consists of 15 residues. Germline loops: CDR1 MNHEY, CDR2 SVGEGT. Trimming took off 6 bases at V and 8 bases at J, with 19 bases between the two ends. The CDR3 DNA reads as TGTGCCAGCAGGAAAAATGTGGCAGGGGAGGAAAAACTGTTTTTT. Protein: CASRKNVAGEEKLFF.

The chain links TRBV4-1 to TRBJ2-3; D not certain. Germline V lookup: CDR1 MGHRA, CDR2 YSYEKL. V lost 3 bases to trimming and J lost 2 bases, with 18 bases between them. The CDR3 has 17 residues. The CDR3 here is CASSQRILDPITDTQYF. The CDR3 coding sequence is TGCGCCAGCAGCCAGCGGATTCTCGACCCTATCACAGATACGCAGTATTTT.

Ten or more counts support this clone. V is TRBV7-2 and J is TRBJ1-3; D may be TRBD1 (6 bases). The CDR3 is made up of 16 amino acids. Germline assignment: CDR1 SGHTA and CDR2 FQGNSA. Deletions cut 5 bases from V and 0 bases from J, with 14 bases between. CDR3 in amino acids: CASSAEGGLSGNTIYF. Here the CDR3 DNA reads TGTGCCAGCAGCGCGGAAGGGGGTCTCTCTGGAAACACCATATATTTT.

This clone was seen at least ten times. The chain couples TRBV30 to TRBJ2-5; D is possibly TRBD1 (5 bases). The CDR3 is 12 residues long. V was cut by 4 bases and J by 4 bases, with 10 bases left in between. Germline V gene lookup returns CDR1 GTSNPN and CDR2 SVGIG (reference sequence). The CDR3 loop reads CAWTGLGETQYF. The CDR3 nucleotides read TGTGCCTGGACAGGGTTGGGAGAGACCCAGTACTTC.

The chain combines TRBV7-2 with TRBJ2-2; D possibly corresponds to TRBD2 (7 bases). Germline V CDR1 and CDR2: SGHTA, FQGNSA. There are 15 residues in the CDR3. V lost 2 bases and J 4 bases, leaving 11 bases between the germline ends. The CDR3: CASSLRGAFTGELFF. CDR3 coding DNA: TGTGCCAGCAGCTTACGGGGGGCCTTCACCGGGGAGCTGTTTTTT.

J is TRBJ1-1 and V is TRBV12-3 or TRBV12-4; no reliable D call. CDR3 length: 15 amino acids. V was pared by 1 base and J by 2 bases, with 11 bases between. The CDR3 bases are TGTGCCAGCAGTTTAGGGTGGGGAGGAAACACTGAAGCTTTCTTT. This translates into CASSLGWGGNTEAFF.

In its sample, this clone was seen many times. The V call is TRBV9, the J call TRBJ1-4; D is ambiguous. This CDR3 comprises 17 residues. CDR1 is SGDLS and CDR2 is YYNGEE in the germline V gene. Between the trimmed V and J ends, which lost 0 bases and 8 bases, there was a span of 20 bases. The CDR3 sequence is CASSVGSFEREVEKLFF. CDR3 DNA: TGTGCCAGCAGCGTAGGTAGTTTCGAAAGGGAGGTGGAAAAACTGTTTTTT.

Of note for this clone: A much larger clone differs by one base, so this may be a read error. The CDR3 is CATDREQFF. CDR3 bases: TGCGCCACGGACAGGGAGCAGTTCTTC. The V and J genes are TRBV10-1 and TRBJ2-1, with TRBD1 matching 7 bases. Germline assignment: CDR1 WNHNN and CDR2 SYGVQD (reference sequence). This CDR3 comprises 9 residues. V lost 10 bases and J lost 10; bases outside the gene matches: 1.

Judged by abundance, this clone is medium-sized. The chain carries TRBV28 and TRBJ2-2; D unclear. The CDR3 covers 15 residues. In germline, CDR1 is MDHEN, CDR2 SYDVKM. V lost 2 bases, J lost 0 bases, and 7 bases lay in between. CDR3: CASSLPNANTGELFF. The CDR3 DNA is TGTGCCAGCAGTTTACCCAACGCGAACACCGGGGAGCTGTTTTTT.

This clone appeared many times. The V gene is TRBV5-1, the J gene TRBJ1-6, with TRBD1 as a possible D gene (6 bases). This CDR3 has 16 residues. Germline CDR1 and CDR2: SGHRS and YFSETQ. The V end was cut by 3 bases, the J end by 10 bases, with 20 bases between. CDR3 loop: CASSSGTSGVGSPLHF. Here the CDR3 DNA reads TGCGCCAGCAGCTCCGGGACATCTGGTGTAGGCTCACCCCTCCACTTT.

This clone was picked up many times. The junction differs from germline at one of its ends, possibly a read error. V and J are TRBV5-8 and TRBJ2-5; TRBD2 matches at 7 bases. CDR3 length: 16 amino acids. The V gene's germline CDR1 is SGHTS and CDR2 YDEGEE. In DNA, the CDR3 is TGTGCCAGCAGCTTGGGAGGTGGGAGGGACCAGGAGACCCAGTACTTC. This sequence encodes CASSLGGGRDQETQYF.

This clone was detected only a few times. The CDR3 is CASSLTGGSITGELFF. The CDR3 nucleotides are TGTGCCAGCAGCCTAACAGGGGGAAGTATTACCGGGGAGCTGTTTTTT. The chain recombines TRBV11-3 with TRBJ2-2, with 8 bases that match TRBD1. CDR1 is SGHNT, CDR2 YENEEA, per germline. The CDR3 consists of 16 residues. V gave up 5 bases and J gave up 5 bases; unmatched junction bases: 10.

This chain links TRBV6-1 with TRBJ2-7; D may be TRBD1 (5 bases). V lost 1 base, J lost 0 bases, and 7 bases lay in between. This CDR3 spans 14 amino acids. The germline V gene has CDR1 MNHNS and CDR2 SASEGT. The CDR3 loop reads CASSEGGASYEQYF. The CDR3 region has the DNA TGTGCCAGCAGTGAAGGGGGCGCCTCCTACGAGCAGTACTTC.